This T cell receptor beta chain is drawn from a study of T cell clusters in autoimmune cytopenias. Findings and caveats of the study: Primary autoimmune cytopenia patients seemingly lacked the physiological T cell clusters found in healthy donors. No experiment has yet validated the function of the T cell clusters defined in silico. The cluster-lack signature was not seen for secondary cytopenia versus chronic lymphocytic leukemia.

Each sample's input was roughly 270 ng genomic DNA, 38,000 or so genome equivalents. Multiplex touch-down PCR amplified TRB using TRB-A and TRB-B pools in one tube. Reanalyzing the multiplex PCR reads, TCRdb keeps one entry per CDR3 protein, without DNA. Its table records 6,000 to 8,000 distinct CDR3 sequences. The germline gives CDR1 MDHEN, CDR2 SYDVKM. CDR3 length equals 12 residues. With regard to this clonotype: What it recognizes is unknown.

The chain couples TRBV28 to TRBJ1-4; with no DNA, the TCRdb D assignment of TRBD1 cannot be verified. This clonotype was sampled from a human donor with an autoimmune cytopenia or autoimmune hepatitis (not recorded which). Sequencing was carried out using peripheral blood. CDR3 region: CASNRPNEKLFF.